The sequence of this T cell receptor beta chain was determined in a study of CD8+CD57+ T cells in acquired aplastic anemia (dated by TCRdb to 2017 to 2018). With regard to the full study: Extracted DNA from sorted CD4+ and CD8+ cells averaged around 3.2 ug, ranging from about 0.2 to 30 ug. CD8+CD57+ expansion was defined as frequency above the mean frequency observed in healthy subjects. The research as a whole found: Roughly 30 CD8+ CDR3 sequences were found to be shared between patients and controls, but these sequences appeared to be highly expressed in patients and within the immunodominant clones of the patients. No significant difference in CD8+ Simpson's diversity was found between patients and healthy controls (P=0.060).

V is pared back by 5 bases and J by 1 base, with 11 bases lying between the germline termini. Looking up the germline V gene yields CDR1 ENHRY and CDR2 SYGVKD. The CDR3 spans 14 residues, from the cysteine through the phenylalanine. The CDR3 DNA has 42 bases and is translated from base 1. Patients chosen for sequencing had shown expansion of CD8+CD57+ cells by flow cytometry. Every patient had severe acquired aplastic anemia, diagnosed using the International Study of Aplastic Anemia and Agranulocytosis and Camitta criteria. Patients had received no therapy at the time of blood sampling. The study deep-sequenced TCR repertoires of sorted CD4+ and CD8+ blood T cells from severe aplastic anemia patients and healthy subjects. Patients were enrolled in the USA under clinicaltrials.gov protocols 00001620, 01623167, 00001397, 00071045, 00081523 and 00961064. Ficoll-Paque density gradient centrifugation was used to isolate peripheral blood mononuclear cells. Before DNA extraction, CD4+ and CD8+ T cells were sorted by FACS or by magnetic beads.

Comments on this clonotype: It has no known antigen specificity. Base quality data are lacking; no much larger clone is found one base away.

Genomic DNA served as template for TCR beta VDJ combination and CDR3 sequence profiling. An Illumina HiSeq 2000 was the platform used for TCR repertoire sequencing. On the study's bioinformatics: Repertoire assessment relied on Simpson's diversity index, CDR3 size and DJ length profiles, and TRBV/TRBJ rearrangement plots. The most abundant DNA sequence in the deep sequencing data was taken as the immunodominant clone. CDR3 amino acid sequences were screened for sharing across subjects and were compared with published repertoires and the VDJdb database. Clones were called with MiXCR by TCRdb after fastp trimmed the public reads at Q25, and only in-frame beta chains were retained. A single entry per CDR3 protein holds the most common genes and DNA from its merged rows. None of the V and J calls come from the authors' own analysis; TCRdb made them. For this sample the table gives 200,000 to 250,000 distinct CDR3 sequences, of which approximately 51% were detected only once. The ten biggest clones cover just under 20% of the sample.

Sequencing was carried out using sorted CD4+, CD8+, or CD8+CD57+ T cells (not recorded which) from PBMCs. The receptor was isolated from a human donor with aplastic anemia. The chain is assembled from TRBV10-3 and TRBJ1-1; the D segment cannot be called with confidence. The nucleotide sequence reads TGTGCCATCAGTCGAGGTTCAGGGAACACTGAAGCTTTCTTT. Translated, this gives CAISRGSGNTEAFF.